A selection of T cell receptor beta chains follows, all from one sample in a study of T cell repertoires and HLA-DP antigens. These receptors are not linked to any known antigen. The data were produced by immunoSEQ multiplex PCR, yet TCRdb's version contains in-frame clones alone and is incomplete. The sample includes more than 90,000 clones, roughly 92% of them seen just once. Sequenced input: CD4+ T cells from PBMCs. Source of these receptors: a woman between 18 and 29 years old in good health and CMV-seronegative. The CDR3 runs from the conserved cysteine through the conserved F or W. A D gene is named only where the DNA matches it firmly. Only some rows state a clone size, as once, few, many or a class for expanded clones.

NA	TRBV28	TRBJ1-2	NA	CASSSRGGYTF	TGTGCCAGCAGTTCAAGAGGTGGCTACACCTTC
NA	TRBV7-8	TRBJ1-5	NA	CASSFSRDSNQPQHF	TGTGCCAGCAGCTTTAGCAGGGATAGCAATCAGCCCCAGCATTTT
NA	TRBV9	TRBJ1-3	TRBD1	CASSVTGTVSGNTIYF	TGTGCCAGCAGCGTAACCGGGACAGTCTCTGGAAACACCATATATTTT
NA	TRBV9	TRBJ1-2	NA	CASSVAGSGGYTF	TGTGCCAGCAGCGTAGCGGGGTCAGGGGGCTACACCTTC
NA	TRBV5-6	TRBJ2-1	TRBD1	CASSTGTGIGNEQFF	TGTGCCAGCAGCACCGGGACAGGGATCGGCAATGAGCAGTTCTTC
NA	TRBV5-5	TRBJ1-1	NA	CASSLAASQRTEAFF	TGTGCCAGCAGCTTGGCCGCCAGCCAACGGACTGAAGCTTTCTTT
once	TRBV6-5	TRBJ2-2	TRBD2	CASSLGGANGELFF	TGTGCCAGCAGCCTCGGGGGGGCGAACGGGGAGCTGTTTTTT
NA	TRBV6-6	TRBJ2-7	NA	CASRPLLAHEQYF	TGTGCCAGCAGGCCGCTCCTGGCCCACGAGCAGTACTTC
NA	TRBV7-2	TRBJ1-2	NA	CASSYTPVYGYTF	TGTGCCAGCAGCTATACTCCTGTCTATGGCTACACCTTC
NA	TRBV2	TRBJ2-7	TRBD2	CASRVAGALEQYF	TGTGCCAGCAGGGTAGCGGGTGCTCTGGAGCAGTACTTC
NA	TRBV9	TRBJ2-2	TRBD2	CASSVGLAGVGELFF	TGTGCCAGCAGCGTGGGACTAGCGGGGGTCGGGGAGCTGTTTTTT
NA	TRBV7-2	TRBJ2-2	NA	CASSHRQTRGELFF	TGTGCCAGCAGCCATCGACAGACCCGCGGGGAGCTGTTTTTT
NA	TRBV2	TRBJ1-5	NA	CASEEVGVANQPQHF	TGTGCCAGCGAAGAAGTGGGGGTCGCCAATCAGCCCCAGCATTTT
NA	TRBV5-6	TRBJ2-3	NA	CASSPRRRDTQYF	TGTGCCAGCAGCCCGCGGCGGAGAGATACGCAGTATTTT
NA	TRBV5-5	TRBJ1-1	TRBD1	CASSGTGERKVNTEAFF	TGTGCCAGCAGCGGGACAGGGGAAAGGAAGGTGAACACTGAAGCTTTCTTT
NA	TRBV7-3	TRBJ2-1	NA	CASSLGASYNEQFF	TGTGCCAGCAGCTTAGGAGCTTCCTACAATGAGCAGTTCTTC
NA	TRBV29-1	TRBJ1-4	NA	CSAGGGHHEKLFF	TGCAGCGCTGGAGGGGGACACCACGAAAAACTGTTTTTT
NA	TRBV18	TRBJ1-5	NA	CASSVTGGEQPQHF	TGTGCCAGCTCAGTTACAGGTGGAGAACAGCCCCAGCATTTT
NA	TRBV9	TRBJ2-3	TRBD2	CASSTRGAGGAKSTDTQYF	TGTGCCAGCAGCACCCGGGGAGCGGGAGGGGCCAAGTCCACAGATACGCAGTATTTT
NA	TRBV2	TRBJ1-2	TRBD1	CASSPGGTVYGYTF	TGTGCCAGCAGCCCAGGGGGGACAGTCTATGGCTACACCTTC
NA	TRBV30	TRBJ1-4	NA	CACTADSTNEKLFF	TGTGCCTGCACCGCCGATTCAACTAATGAAAAACTGTTTTTT
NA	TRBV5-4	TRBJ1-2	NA	CASSSEGGIYGYTF	TGTGCCAGCAGCTCCGAGGGTGGGATCTATGGCTACACCTTC
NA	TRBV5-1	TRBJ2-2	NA	CASSFRHAGELFF	TGCGCCAGCAGCTTCAGACATGCCGGGGAGCTGTTTTTT
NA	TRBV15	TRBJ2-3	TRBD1	CATSKRSGTGGEDTQYF	TGTGCCACCAGCAAACGCTCCGGGACAGGGGGGGAGGATACGCAGTATTTT
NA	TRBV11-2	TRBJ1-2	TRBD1	CASSLEGPWTGHGYTF	TGTGCCAGCAGCTTAGAGGGCCCCTGGACAGGGCACGGCTACACCTTC
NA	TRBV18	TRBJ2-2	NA	CASSPKYGDSNTGELFF	TGTGCCAGCTCACCAAAGTACGGAGACTCAAACACCGGGGAGCTGTTTTTT
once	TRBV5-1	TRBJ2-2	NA	CASSYQGPNTGELFF	TGCGCCAGCAGCTATCAGGGGCCGAACACCGGGGAGCTGTTTTTT
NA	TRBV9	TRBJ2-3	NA	CASSPVGVTQYF	TGTGCCAGCAGCCCTGTCGGGGTTACGCAGTATTTT
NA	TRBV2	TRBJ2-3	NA	CASSPIVDSHGTDTQYF	TGTGCCAGCAGTCCAATAGTTGACAGTCATGGCACAGATACGCAGTATTTT
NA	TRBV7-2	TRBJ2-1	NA	CASSFRREVYNEQFF	TGTGCCAGCAGCTTCCGAAGGGAAGTATACAATGAGCAGTTCTTC
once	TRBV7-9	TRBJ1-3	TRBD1	CASTGRDRRQSGNTIYF	TGTGCCAGCACTGGAAGGGACAGGAGGCAGTCCGGAAACACCATATATTTT
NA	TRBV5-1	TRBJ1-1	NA	CASSIKRGLNTEAFF	TGCGCCAGCAGCATAAAACGGGGTCTGAACACTGAAGCTTTCTTT
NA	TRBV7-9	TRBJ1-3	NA	CASTPRASGNTIYF	TGTGCCAGCACCCCCAGGGCAAGTGGAAACACCATATATTTT
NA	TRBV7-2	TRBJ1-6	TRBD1	CASSLADRGPNSPLHF	TGTGCCAGCAGCTTAGCAGACAGGGGACCCAATTCACCCCTCCACTTT
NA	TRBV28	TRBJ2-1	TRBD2	CASSPTGLAGLGEQFF	TGTGCCAGCAGTCCCACAGGACTAGCTGGGTTGGGTGAGCAGTTCTTC
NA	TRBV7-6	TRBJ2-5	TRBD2	CASSFRRLAGLETQYF	TGTGCCAGCAGCTTCCGACGACTAGCGGGGTTAGAGACCCAGTACTTC
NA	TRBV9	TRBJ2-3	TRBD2	CASTEREGYTDTQYF	TGTGCCAGCACAGAGCGGGAGGGTTACACAGATACGCAGTATTTT
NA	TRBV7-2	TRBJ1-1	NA	CASSDWTVTEAFF	TGTGCCAGCAGCGACTGGACAGTCACTGAAGCTTTCTTT
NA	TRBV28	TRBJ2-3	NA	CASSLVSVGGRTDTQYF	TGTGCCAGCAGTTTAGTTAGTGTGGGGGGCCGCACAGATACGCAGTATTTT
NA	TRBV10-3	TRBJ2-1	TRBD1	CAIADSDRANEQFF	TGTGCCATAGCCGACTCTGACAGGGCCAATGAGCAGTTCTTC
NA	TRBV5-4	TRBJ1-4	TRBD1	CASSLGGGQEEKLFF	TGTGCCAGCAGCCTGGGCGGAGGACAGGAGGAAAAACTGTTTTTT
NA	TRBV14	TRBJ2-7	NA	CASSQDFGGASYEQYF	TGTGCCAGCAGCCAAGATTTCGGGGGAGCCAGTTACGAGCAGTACTTC
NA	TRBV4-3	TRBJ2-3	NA	CASSQDLGPDTQYF	TGCGCCAGCAGCCAAGACTTAGGCCCAGATACGCAGTATTTT
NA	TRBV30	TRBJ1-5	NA	CAWSVGRDQPQHF	TGTGCCTGGAGTGTAGGCAGGGACCAGCCCCAGCATTTT
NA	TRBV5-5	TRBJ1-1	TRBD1	CASSLVVSGGTEAFF	TGTGCCAGCAGCTTGGTAGTGTCAGGGGGGACTGAAGCTTTCTTT